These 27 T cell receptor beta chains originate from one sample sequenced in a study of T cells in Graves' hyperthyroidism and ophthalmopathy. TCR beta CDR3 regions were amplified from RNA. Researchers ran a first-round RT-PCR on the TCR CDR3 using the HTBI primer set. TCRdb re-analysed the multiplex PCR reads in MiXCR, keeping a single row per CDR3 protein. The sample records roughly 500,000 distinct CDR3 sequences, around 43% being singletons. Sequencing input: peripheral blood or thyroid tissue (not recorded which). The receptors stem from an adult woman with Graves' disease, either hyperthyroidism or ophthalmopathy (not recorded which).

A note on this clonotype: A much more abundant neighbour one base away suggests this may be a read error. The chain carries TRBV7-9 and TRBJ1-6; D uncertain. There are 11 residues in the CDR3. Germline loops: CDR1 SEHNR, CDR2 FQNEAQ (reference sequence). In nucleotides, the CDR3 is TGTGCCGGCAGTCGCGGTTCACCCCTCCACTTT. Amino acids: CAGSRGSPLHF.

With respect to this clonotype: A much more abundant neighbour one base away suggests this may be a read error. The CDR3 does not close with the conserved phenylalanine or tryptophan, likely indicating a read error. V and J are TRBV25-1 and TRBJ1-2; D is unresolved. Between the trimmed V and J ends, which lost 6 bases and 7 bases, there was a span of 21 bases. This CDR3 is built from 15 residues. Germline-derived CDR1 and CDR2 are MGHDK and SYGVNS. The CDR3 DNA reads TGTGCCAGCAGCCTCGGAACAAAGGGCGACTTTGGCTACACCCTC. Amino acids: CASSLGTKGDFGYTL.

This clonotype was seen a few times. The CDR3 region is CASSPPSPYEQYF. CDR3 DNA: TGCGCCAGCAGCCCCCCCTCCCCCTACGAGCAGTACTTC. The J gene is TRBJ2-7, the V gene TRBV5-1; D gene ambiguous. The germline CDR1 and CDR2 sequences are SGHRS and YFSETQ. V lost 4 bases and J 2 bases, leaving 10 bases between the germline ends. This CDR3 has 13 residues. The entire variable domain, with the rest obtained from reference TRBV5-1 and TRBJ2-7, is as follows: KAGVTQTPRYLIKTRGQQVTLSCSPISGHRSVSWYQQTPGQGLQFLFEYFSETQRNKGNFPGRFSGRQFSNSRSEMNVSTLELGDSALYLCASSPPSPYEQYFGPGTRLTVT.

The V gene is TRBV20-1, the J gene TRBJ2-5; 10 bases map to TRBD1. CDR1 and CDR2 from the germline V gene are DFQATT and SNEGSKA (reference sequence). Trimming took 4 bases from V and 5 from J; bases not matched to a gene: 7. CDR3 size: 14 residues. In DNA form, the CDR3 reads TGCAGTGCTATACGGACAGGGGGTACGGAGACCCAGTACTTC. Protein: CSAIRTGGTETQYF.

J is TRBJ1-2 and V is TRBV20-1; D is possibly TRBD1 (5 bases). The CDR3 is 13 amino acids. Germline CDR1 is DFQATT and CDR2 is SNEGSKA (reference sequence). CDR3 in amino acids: CSAFKGSVYGYTF. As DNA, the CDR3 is TGCAGCGCCTTTAAGGGGAGTGTTTATGGCTACACCTTC.

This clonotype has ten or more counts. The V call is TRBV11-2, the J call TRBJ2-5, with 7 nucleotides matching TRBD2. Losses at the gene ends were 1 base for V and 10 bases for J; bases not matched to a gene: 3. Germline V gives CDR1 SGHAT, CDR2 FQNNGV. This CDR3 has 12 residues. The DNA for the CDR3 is TGTGCCAGCAGCTTAGGGGGGGAGGGCCAGTACTTC. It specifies CASSLGGEGQYF. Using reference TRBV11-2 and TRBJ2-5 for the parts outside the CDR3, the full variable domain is EAGVAQSPRYKIIEKRQSVAFWCNPISGHATLYWYQQILGQGPKLLIQFQNNGVVDDSQLPKDRFSAERLKGVDSTLKIQPAKLEDSAVYLCASSLGGEGQYFGPGTRLLVL.

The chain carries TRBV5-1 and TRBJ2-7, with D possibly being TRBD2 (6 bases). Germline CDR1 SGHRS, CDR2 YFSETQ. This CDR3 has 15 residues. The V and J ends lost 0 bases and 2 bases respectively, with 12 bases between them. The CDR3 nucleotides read TGCGCCAGCAGCTTGGAGCCACCGGGGGCCTACGAGCAGTACTTC. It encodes CASSLEPPGAYEQYF.

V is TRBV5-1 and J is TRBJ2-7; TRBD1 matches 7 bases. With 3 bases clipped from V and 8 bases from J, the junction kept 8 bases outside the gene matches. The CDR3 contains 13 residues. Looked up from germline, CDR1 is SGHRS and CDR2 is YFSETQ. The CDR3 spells CASSSDHRGQQYF. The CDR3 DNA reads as TGCGCCAGCAGCTCAGACCACAGGGGCCAGCAGTACTTC.

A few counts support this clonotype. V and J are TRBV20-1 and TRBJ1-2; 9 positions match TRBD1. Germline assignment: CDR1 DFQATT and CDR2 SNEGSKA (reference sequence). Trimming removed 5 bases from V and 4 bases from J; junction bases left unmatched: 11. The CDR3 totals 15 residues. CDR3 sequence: CSAFGQGFGIYGYTF. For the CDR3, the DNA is TGCAGTGCTTTCGGACAGGGGTTTGGAATCTATGGCTACACCTTC.

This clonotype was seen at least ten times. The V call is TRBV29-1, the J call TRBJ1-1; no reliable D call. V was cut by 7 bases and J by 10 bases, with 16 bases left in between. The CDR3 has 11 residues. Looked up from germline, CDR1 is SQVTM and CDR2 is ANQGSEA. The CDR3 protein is CSALPAGRAFF. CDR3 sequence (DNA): TGCAGCGCCCTCCCCGCGGGTAGAGCTTTCTTT.

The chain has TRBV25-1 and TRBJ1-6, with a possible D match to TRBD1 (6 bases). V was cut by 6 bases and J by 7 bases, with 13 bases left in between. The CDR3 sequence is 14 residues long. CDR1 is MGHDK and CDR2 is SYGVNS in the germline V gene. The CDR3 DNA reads TGTGCCAGCAGGGGACCAGGGGAGAATTCACCCCTCCACTTT. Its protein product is CASRGPGENSPLHF.

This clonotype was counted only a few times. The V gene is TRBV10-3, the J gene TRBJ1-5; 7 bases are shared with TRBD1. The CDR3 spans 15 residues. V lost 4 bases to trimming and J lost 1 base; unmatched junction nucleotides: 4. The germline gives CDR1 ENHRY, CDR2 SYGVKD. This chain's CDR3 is CAISAEQGSNQPQHF. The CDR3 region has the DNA TGTGCCATCAGTGCGGAACAGGGGAGCAATCAGCCCCAGCATTTT.

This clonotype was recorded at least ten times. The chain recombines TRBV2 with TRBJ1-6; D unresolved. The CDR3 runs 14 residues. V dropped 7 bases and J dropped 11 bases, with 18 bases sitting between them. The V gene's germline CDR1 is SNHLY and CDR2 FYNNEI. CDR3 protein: CASTSRRGGAPLHF. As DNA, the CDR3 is TGTGCCAGCACCAGCCGAAGAGGCGGGGCACCCCTCCACTTT.

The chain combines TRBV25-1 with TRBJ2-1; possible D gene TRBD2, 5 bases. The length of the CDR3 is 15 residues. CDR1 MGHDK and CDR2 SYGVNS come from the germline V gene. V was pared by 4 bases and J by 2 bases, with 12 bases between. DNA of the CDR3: TGTGCCAGCAGTGCTAAAAGCGGTCCCTACAATGAGCAGTTCTTC. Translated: CASSAKSGPYNEQFF.

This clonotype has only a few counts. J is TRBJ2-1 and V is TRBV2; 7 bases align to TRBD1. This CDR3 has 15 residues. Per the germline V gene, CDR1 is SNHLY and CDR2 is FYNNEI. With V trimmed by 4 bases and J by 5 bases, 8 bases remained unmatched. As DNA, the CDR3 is TGTGCCAGCAGTGGGGACAGCTCCGGGGACAATGAGCAGTTCTTC. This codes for CASSGDSSGDNEQFF.

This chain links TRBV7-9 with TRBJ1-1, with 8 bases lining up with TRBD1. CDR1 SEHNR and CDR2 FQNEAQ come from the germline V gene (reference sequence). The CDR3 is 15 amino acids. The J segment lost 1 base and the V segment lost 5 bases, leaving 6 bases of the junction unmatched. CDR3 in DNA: TGTGCCAGCAGCCACCGGGACAGGCAGAACACTGAAGCTTTCTTT. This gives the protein CASSHRDRQNTEAFF. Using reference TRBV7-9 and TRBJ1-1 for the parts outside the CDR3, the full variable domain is DTGVSQNPRHKITKRGQNVTFRCDPISEHNRLYWYRQTLGQGPEFLTYFQNEAQLEKSRLLSDRFSAERPKGSFSTLEIQRTEQGDSAMYLCASSHRDRQNTEAFFGQGTRLTVV.

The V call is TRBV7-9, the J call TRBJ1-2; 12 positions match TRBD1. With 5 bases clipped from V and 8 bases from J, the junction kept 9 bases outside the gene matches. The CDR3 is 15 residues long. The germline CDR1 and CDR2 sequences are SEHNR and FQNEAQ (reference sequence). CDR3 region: CASSGSGTGGGGYTF. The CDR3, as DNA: TGTGCCAGCAGCGGGTCCGGGACAGGGGGCGGAGGCTACACCTTC.

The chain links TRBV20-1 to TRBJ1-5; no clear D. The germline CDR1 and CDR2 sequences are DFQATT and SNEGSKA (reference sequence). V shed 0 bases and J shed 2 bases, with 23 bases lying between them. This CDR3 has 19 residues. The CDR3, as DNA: TGCAGTGCTAGAGATCAATTAGGCGAGGGTAGGGATGGCAATCAGCCCCAGCATTTT. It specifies CSARDQLGEGRDGNQPQHF.

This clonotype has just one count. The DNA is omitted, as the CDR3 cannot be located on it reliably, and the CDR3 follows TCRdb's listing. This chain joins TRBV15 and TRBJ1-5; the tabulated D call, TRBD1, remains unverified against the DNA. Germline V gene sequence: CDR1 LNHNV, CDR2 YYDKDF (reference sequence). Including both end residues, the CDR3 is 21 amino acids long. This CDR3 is CATSRDLCSVSVDRSFQPQHF.

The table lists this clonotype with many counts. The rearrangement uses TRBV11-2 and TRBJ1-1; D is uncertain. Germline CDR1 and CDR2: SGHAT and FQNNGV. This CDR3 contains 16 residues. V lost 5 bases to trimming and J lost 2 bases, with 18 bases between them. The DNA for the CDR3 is TGTGCCAGCAGCCCTAGCCGGTCGTGGGGAAACACTGAAGCTTTCTTT. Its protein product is CASSPSRSWGNTEAFF.

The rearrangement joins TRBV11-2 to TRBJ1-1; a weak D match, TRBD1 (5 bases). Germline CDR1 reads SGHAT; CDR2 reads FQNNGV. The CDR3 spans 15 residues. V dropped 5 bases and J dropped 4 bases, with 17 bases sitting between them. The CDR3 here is CASSHRGGVGTEAFF. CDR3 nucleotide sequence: TGTGCCAGCAGCCACCGGGGGGGAGTAGGCACTGAAGCTTTCTTT.

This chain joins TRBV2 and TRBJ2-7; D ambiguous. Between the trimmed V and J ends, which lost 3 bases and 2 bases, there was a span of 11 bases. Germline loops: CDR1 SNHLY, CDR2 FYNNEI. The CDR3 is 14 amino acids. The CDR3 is CASSDIQLTYEQYF. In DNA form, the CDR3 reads TGTGCCAGCAGTGATATACAGCTTACCTACGAGCAGTACTTC.

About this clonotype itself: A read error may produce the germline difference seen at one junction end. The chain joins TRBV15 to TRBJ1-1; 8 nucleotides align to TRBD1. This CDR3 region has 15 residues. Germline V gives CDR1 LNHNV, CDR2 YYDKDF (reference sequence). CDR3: CAASSSQGTGGEAFF. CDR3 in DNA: TGTGCCGCCAGCAGCTCCCAAGGGACAGGAGGTGAAGCTTTCTTT.

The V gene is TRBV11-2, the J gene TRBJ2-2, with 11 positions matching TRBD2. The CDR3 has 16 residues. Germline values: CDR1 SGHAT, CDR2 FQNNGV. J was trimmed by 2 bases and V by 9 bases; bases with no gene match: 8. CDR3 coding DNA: TGTGCCAGGGATACTAGCGGGAGAACTAACACCGGGGAGCTGTTTTTT. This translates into CARDTSGRTNTGELFF.

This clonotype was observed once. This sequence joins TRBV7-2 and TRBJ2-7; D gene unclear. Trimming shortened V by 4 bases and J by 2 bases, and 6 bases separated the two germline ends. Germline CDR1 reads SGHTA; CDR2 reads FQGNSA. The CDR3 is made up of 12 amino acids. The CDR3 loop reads CASSSKTYEQYF. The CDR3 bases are TGTGCCAGCAGCTCAAAGACCTACGAGCAGTACTTC.

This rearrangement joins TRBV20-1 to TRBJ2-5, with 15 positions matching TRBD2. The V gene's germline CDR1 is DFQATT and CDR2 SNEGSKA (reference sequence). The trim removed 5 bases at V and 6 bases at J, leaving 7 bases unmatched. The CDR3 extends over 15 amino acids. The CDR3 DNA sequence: TGCAGTGCTCGGACTAGCGGGGGGGCCTGGAAGACCCAGTACTTC. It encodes CSARTSGGAWKTQYF.

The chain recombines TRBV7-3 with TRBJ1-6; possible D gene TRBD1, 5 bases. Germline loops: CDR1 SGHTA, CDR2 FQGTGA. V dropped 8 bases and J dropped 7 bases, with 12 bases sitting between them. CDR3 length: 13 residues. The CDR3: CASEGAGNSPLHF. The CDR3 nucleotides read TGTGCCAGCGAAGGGGCGGGGAATTCACCCCTCCACTTT.